This record looks at one T cell receptor beta chain sequence and its context. Its antigen is unidentified. Germline CDR1 MDHEN, CDR2 SYDVKM. The CDR3 is made up of 13 amino acids. V dropped 3 bases and J dropped 5 bases, with 10 bases sitting between them. The sample belongs to a study of cytomegalovirus exposure and HLA in healthy donors. Overall study results and limits: Later analysis demonstrated an association between a missense DCLRE1C variant and TCR beta V- and J-gene trimming. Researchers had no immune exposure information except CMV serostatus available.

The study ran its PCR with 60 Vbeta and 13 Jbeta primers. Libraries were prepared by immunoSEQ multiplex PCR; TCRdb keeps only in-frame clonotypes and omits some of them. The sample has some 200,000 clones, and its top ten clones hold approximately 0.74%. Sequencing input: PBMCs. The chain is built from TRBV28 and TRBJ1-2, with D maybe TRBD1 (5 bases). The TCR was taken from a boy younger than 18 in good health and CMV-seronegative. The CDR3, as DNA: TGTGCCAGCAGTTTCTCCCAGGGTTATGGCTACACCTTC. Protein product: CASSFSQGYGYTF.